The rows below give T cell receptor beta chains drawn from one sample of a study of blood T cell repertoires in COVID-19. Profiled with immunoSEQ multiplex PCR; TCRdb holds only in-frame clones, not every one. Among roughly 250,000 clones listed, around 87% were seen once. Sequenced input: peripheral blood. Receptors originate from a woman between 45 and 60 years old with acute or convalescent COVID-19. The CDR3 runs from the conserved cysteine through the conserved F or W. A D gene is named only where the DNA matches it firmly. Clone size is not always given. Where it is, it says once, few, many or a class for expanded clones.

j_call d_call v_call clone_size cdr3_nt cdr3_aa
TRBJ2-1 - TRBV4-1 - TGCGCCAGCAGCCAAGGAGGTGGATTAGCGGTCTCCTACAATGAGCAGTTCTTC CASSQGGGLAVSYNEQFF
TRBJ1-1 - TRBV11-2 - TGTGCCAGCAGCTCCCCAAGGGACTCCCTGAACACTGAAGCTTTCTTT CASSSPRDSLNTEAFF
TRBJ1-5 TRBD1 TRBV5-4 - TGTGCCAGCAGCTTCGACAGGGCTAGTCAGCCCCAGCATTTT CASSFDRASQPQHF
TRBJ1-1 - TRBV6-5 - TGTGCCAGCAGCGCCCAGCGAGGGACTGAAGCTTTCTTT CASSAQRGTEAFF
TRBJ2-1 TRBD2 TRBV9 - TGTGCCAGCACCAGAGGGGTCCAGCGGGGATCTTACTCAAGCTCCTACAATGAGCAGTTCTTC CASTRGVQRGSYSSSYNEQFF
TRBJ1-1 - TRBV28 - TGTGCCAGCAGTTTCCCGATCCAAAAACCGAGTGCTGAAGCTTTCTTT CASSFPIQKPSAEAFF
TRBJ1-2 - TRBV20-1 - TGCAGTGCTAGTCGACAGCGGGAGTATGGCTACACCTTC CSASRQREYGYTF
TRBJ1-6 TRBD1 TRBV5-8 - TGTGCCAGCAGCTTCGACAGGGGAAATTCACCCCTCCACTTT CASSFDRGNSPLHF
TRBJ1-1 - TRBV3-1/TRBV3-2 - TGTGCCAGCAGCCGGAGGGGAAACACTGAAGCTTTCTTT CASSRRGNTEAFF
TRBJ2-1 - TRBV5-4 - TGTGCCAGCAGCTTCCGGAGAAATGAGCAGTTCTTC CASSFRRNEQFF
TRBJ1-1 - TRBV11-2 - TGTGCCAGCAGCTTAAGGCAGGGCAGGGTGAACACTGAAGCTTTCTTT CASSLRQGRVNTEAFF
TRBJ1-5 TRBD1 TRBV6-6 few TGTGCCAGCAGTTACCCGGGACAGGGTGACCAGCCCCAGCATTTT CASSYPGQGDQPQHF
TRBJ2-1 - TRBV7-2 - TGTGCCAGCAGCTTATCCCATCTTGCGGGGAACGAGCAGTTCTTC CASSLSHLAGNEQFF
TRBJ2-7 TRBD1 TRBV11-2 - TGTGCCAGCAGCTTTCCCAGGGACAGGGTCTCCTACGAGCAGTACTTC CASSFPRDRVSYEQYF
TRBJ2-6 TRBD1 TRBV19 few TGTGCCAGTAGTTCTTTACAGGGGGCCTCCTCTGGGGCCAACGTCCTGACTTTC CASSSLQGASSGANVLTF
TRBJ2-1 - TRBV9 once TGTGCCAGCAGCGTAGCGAGCGGGACTACCCAGGGGGAGCAGTTCTTC CASSVASGTTQGEQFF
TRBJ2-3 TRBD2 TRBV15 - TGTGCCACCAGCACGCGGACTAGCGATTATTCAGATACGCAGTATTTT CATSTRTSDYSDTQYF
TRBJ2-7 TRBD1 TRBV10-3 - TGTGCCATCAGTGAGTCTTATACAGGGGGCTCCTACGAGCAGTACTTC CAISESYTGGSYEQYF
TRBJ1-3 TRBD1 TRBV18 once TGTGCCAGCTCCCAGGGACAGCCGGACTCTGGAAACACCATATATTTT CASSQGQPDSGNTIYF
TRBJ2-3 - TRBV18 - TGTGCCAGCTCCGACTATGTAGGGTCCACCGGAGATACGCAGTATTTT CASSDYVGSTGDTQYF
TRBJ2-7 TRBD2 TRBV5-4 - TGTGCCAGCAGCTTGTCGAGCGTTTTGCGGGGGGGATACGAGCAGTACTTC CASSLSSVLRGGYEQYF
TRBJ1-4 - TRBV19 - TGTGCCAGTAAAGTGGACAGTCTTAATGAAAAACTGTTTTTT CASKVDSLNEKLFF
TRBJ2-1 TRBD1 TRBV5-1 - TGCGCCAGCAGCCCACCCCGGGACAGGGCCGGCAATGAGCAGTTCTTC CASSPPRDRAGNEQFF
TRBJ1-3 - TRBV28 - TGTGCCAGCAGTTTATTTTTATATTCGGGCAGGGCGAATGAAAACACCATATATTTT CASSLFLYSGRANENTIYF
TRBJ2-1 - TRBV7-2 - TGTGCCAGCAGCTCGGCTAGCGACTACAATGAGCAGTTCTTC CASSSASDYNEQFF
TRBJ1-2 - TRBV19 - TGTGCCAGTAGTATCAAGGGGCTGCCTAACTATGGCTACACCTTC CASSIKGLPNYGYTF
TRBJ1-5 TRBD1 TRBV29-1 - TGCAGCGTTCTAGGGACAGCCAATCAGCCCCAGCATTTT CSVLGTANQPQHF
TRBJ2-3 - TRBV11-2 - TGTGCCAGCAGCCAAGATACAGCATGGCGCCTTAGCACAGATACGCAGTATTTT CASSQDTAWRLSTDTQYF
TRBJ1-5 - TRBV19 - TGTGCCAGTAGTATGGGGGGTGGTCAGCCCCAGCATTTT CASSMGGGQPQHF
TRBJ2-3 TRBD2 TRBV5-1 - TGCGCCAGCAGCCTTCCCTTGACTAGCGAAACAGATACGCAGTATTTT CASSLPLTSETDTQYF
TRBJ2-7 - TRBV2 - TGTGCCAGCAGTGCACAGGGCTACGAGCAGTACTTC CASSAQGYEQYF
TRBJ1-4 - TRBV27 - TGTGCCAGCAGGCGCGCTGGGGGGGGTGAAAAACTGTTTTTT CASRRAGGGEKLFF
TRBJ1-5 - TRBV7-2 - TGTGCCAGCAGCTTATTACGACAGAATCAGCCCCAGCATTTT CASSLLRQNQPQHF
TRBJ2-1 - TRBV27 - TGTGCCAGCAGAATGTTTGTCCAGGACAATGAGCAGTTCTTC CASRMFVQDNEQFF
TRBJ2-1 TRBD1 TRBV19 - TGTGCCAGTAGTACCCAACCGGGACAGGGTCGTAACAATGAGCAGTTCTTC CASSTQPGQGRNNEQFF
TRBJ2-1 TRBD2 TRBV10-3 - TGTGCCATCAGTTTCCGGGACTACTCCTACAATGAGCAGTTCTTC CAISFRDYSYNEQFF
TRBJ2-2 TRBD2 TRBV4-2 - TGTGCCAGCAGCCAAGAAACGGGAGGGGGGACCGGGGAGCTGTTTTTT CASSQETGGGTGELFF
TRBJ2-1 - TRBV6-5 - TGTGCCAGCAGTTACAGCGGTAGCTCCTACAATGAGCAGTTCTTC CASSYSGSSYNEQFF
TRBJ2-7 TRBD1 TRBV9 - TGTGCCAGCAGCGTAGAACCTTGGGGACAGGAAAACGAGCAGTACTTC CASSVEPWGQENEQYF
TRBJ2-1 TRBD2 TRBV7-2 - TGTGCCAGCAGCAAGAGACTAGCGGGAGACCCTCATCAGTTCTTC CASSKRLAGDPHQFF
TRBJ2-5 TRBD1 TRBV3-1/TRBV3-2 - TGTGCCAGCAGCCCGCGACCGAACAGGGACAGGGGCCCCACCAACCAAGAGACCCAGTACTTC CASSPRPNRDRGPTNQETQYF
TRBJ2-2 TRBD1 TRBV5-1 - TGCGCCAGCAGCTTGGCACAGGGGACCGGGGAGCTGTTTTTT CASSLAQGTGELFF
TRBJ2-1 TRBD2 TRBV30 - TGTGCCTGGAGTGTCTTTAGCGGGAGGGCCGGTGAGCAGTTCTTC CAWSVFSGRAGEQFF
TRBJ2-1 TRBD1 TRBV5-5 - TGTGCCAGCAGCCCGACCGGGACAGGGGTCAATGAGCAGTTCTTC CASSPTGTGVNEQFF
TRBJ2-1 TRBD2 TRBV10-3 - TGTGCCATCGGACTAGCGGGATCGGGATGGTACAATGAGCAGTTCTTC CAIGLAGSGWYNEQFF